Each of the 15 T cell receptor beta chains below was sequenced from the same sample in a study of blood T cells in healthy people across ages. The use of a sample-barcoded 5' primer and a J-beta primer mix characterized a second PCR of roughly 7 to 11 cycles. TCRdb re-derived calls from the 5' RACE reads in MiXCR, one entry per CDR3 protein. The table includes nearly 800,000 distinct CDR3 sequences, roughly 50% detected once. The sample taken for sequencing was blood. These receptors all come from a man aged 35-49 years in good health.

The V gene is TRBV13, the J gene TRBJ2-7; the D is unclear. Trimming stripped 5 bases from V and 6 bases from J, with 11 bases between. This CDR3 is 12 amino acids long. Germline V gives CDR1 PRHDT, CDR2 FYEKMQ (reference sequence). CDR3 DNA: TGTGCCAGCAGCACCCTAAAGGCCGAGCAGTACTTC. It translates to CASSTLKAEQYF.

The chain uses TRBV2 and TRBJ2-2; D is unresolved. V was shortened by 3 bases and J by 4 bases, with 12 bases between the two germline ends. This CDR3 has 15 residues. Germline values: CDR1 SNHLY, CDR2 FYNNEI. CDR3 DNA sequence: TGTGCCAGCAGTGACAGGCAATTGGGCACCGGGGAGCTGTTTTTT. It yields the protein CASSDRQLGTGELFF.

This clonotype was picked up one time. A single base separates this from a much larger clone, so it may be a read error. The CDR3 DNA sequence: TGTGCCAGCAGTGTCGGACGGAACTCTGGGGCCAACGTCCTGACTTTC. Translated, it gives CASSVGRNSGANVLTF. The chain employs TRBV28 and TRBJ2-6; D is undetermined. V was pared by 5 bases and J by 0 bases, with 11 bases between. Germline V gene data show CDR1 as MDHEN and CDR2 as SYDVKM. This CDR3 comprises 16 residues.

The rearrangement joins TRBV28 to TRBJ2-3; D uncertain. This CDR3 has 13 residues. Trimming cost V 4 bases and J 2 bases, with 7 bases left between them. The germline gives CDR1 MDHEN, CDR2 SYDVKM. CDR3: CASSSPDTDTQYF. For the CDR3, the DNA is TGTGCCAGCAGTTCACCCGACACAGATACGCAGTATTTT.

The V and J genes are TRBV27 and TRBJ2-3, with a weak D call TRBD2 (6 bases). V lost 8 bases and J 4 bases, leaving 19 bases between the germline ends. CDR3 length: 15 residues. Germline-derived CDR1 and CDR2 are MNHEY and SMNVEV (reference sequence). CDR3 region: CASGMAGPKADTQYF. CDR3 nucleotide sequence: TGTGCCAGCGGCATGGCGGGACCAAAGGCAGATACGCAGTATTTT.

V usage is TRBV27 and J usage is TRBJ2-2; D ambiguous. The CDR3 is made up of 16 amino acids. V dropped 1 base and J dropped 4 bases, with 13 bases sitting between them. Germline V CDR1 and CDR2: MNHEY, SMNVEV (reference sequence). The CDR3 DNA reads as TGTGCCAGCAGTTTATATGTTGGGGTCGGCACCGGGGAGCTGTTTTTT. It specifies CASSLYVGVGTGELFF.

The CDR3 nucleotides read TGCGCCAGCAGCTTGGATTCAGCGAGAGCTGAGTATGAGCAGTTCTTC. It encodes CASSLDSARAEYEQFF. The chain uses TRBV5-1 and TRBJ2-1; D is undetermined. V was clipped by 0 bases and J by 8 bases, with 18 bases between them. This CDR3 comprises 16 residues. Germline assignment: CDR1 SGHRS and CDR2 YFSETQ.

The CDR3: CASSPQRKNIQYF. DNA for the CDR3: TGTGCCAGCAGTCCCCAGCGCAAAAACATTCAGTACTTC. This chain uses TRBV27 with TRBJ2-4; D gene unclear. Germline V CDR1 and CDR2: MNHEY, SMNVEV (reference sequence). The CDR3 totals 13 residues. The V and J ends lost 5 bases and 3 bases respectively, with 8 bases between them.

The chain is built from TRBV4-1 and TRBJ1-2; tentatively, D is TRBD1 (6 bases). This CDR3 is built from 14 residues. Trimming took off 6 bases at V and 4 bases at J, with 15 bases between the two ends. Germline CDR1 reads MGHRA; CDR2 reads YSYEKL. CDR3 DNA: TGCGCCAGCAGTCGAGACAGGTTCAGCTATGGCTACACCTTC. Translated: CASSRDRFSYGYTF.

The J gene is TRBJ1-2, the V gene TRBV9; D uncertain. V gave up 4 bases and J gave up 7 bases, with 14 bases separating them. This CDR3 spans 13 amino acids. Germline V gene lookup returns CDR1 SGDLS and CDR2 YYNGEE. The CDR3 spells CASSNPRPGGYTF. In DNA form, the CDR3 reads TGTGCCAGCAGCAACCCAAGACCGGGTGGCTACACCTTC.

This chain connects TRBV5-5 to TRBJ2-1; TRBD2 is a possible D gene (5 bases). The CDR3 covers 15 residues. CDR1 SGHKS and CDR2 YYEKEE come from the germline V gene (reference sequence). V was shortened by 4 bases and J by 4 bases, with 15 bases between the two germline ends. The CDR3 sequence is CASSRSSGIYNEQFF. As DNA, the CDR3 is TGTGCCAGCAGCCGTAGTTCGGGGATTTACAATGAGCAGTTCTTC.

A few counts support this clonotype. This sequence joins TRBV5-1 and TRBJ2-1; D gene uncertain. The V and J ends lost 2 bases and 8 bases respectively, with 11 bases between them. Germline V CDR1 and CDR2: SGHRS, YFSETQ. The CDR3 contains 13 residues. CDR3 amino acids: CASSFSGLHEQFF. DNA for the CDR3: TGCGCCAGCAGCTTTTCCGGGCTCCATGAGCAGTTCTTC.

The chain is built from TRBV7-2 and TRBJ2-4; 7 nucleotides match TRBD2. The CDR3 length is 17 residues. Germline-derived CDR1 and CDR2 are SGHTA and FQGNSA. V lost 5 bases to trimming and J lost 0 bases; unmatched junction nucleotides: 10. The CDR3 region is CASSPRGGAGAKNIQYF. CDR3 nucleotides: TGTGCCAGCAGCCCCCGGGGAGGGGCGGGAGCCAAAAACATTCAGTACTTC.

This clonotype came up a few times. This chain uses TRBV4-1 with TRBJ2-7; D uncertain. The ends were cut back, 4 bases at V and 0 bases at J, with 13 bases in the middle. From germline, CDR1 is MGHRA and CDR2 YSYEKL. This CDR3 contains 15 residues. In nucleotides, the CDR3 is TGCGCCAGCAGCCTCGGTTCCTCCCACTCCTACGAGCAGTACTTC. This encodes CASSLGSSHSYEQYF.

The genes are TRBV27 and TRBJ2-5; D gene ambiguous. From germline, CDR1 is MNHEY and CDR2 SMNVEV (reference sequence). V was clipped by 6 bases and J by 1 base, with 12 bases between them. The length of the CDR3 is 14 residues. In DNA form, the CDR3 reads TGTGCCAGCAGCCTTCCGCGAAGCCAAGAGACCCAGTACTTC. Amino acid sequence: CASSLPRSQETQYF.